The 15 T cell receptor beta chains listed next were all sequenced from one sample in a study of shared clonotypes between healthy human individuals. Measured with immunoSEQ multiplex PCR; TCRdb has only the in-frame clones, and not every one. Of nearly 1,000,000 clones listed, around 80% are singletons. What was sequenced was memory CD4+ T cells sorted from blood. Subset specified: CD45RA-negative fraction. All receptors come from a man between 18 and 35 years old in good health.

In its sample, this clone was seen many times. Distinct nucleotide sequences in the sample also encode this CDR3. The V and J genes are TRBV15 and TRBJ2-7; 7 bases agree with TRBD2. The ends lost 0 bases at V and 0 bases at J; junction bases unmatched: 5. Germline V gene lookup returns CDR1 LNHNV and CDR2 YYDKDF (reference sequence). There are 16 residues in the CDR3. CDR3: CATSRDTQRGSYEQYF. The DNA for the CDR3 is TGTGCCACCAGCAGAGATACCCAGCGGGGCTCCTACGAGCAGTACTTC.

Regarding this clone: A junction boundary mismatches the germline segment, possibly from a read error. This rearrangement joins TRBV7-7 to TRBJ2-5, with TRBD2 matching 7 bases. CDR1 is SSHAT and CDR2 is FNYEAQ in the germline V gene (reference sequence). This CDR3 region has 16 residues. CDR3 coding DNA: TGTGCTAGCAGCTTAGATCCAGCGGGGTTCCAAGAGACCCAGTACTTC. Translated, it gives CASSLDPAGFQETQYF. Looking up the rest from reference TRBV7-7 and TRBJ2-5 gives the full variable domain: GAGVSQSPRYKVTKRGQDVTLRCDPISSHATLYWYQQALGQGPEFLTYFNYEAQPDKSGLPSDRFSAERPEGSISTLTIQRTEQRDSAMYRCASSLDPAGFQETQYFGPGTRLLVL.

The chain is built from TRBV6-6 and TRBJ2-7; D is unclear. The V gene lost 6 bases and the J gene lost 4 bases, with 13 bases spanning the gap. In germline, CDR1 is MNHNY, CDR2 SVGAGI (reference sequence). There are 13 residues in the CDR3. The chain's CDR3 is CASRIGRLYEQYF. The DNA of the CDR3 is TGTGCCAGCAGAATTGGCCGGTTATACGAGCAGTACTTC.

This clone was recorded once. The CDR3 reads CASSSRVSNGYTF. For the CDR3, the DNA is TGTGCCAGCAGTTCCAGGGTATCGAATGGCTACACCTTC. V and J are TRBV27 and TRBJ1-2; D is perhaps TRBD1 (5 bases). The CDR3 contains 13 residues. CDR1 and CDR2 from the germline V gene are MNHEY and SMNVEV (reference sequence). Trimming shortened V by 4 bases and J by 6 bases, and 12 bases separated the two germline ends.

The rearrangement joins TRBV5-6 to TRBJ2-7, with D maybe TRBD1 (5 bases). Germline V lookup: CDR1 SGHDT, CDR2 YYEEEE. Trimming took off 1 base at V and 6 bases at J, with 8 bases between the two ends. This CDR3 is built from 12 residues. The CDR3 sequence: CASSLQGSEQYF. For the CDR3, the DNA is TGTGCCAGCAGCTTGCAGGGCAGCGAGCAGTACTTC.

The chain's CDR3 is CASLLWQGAQYF. In DNA, the CDR3 is TGTGCCTCTCTCCTCTGGCAGGGCGCCCAGTACTTC. The V call is TRBV5-6, the J call TRBJ2-5, with a tentative D call TRBD1 (5 bases). The CDR3 loop spans 12 amino acids. Per the germline V gene, CDR1 is SGHDT and CDR2 is YYEEEE. Trimming cost V 10 bases and J 9 bases, with 19 bases left between them. The full variable domain, its missing parts supplied by reference TRBV5-6 and TRBJ2-5, is DAGVTQSPTHLIKTRGQQVTLRCSPKSGHDTVSWYQQALGQGPQFIFQYYEEEERQRGNFPDRFSGHQFPNYSSELNVNALLLGDSALYLCASLLWQGAQYFGPGTRLLVL.

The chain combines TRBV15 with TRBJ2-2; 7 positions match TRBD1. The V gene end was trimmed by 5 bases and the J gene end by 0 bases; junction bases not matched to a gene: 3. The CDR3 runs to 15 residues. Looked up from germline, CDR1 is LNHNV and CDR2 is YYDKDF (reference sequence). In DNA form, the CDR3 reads TGTGCCACCAGCCGGGACAGTGCGAACACCGGGGAGCTGTTTTTT. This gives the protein CATSRDSANTGELFF.

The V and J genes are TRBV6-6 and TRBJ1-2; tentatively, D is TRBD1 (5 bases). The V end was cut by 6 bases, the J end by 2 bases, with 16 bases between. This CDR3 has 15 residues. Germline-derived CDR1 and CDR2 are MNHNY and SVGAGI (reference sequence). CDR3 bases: TGTGCCAGCAGGCCAGGGAGCAGCATCAACTATGGCTACACCTTC. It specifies CASRPGSSINYGYTF.

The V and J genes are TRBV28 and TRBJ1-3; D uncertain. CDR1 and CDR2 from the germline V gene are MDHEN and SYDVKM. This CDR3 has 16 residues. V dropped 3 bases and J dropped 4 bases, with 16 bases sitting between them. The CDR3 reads CASSFGRRAEGNTIYF. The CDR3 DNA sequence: TGTGCCAGCAGTTTTGGGAGGAGGGCTGAAGGAAACACCATATATTTT.

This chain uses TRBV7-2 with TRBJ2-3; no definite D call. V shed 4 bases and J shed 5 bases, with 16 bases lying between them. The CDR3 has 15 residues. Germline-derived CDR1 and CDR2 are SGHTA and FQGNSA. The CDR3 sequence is CASSSTVFEGDTQYF. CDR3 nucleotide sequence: TGTGCCAGCAGCTCTACGGTCTTCGAAGGAGATACGCAGTATTTT.

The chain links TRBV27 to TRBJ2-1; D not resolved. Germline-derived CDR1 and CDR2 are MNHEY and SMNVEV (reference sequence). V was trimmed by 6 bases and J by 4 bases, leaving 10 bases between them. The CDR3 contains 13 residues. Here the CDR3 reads CASSRPPYNEQFF. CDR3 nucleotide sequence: TGTGCCAGCAGCCGCCCCCCTTACAATGAGCAGTTCTTC.

CDR3 in DNA: TGTGCCAGCACCCTAGGGCCTGACTTCAACACCATATATTTT. Translated: CASTLGPDFNTIYF. The gene calls are TRBV11-2 and TRBJ1-3; no clear D. Germline V gives CDR1 SGHAT, CDR2 FQNNGV. The CDR3 runs 14 residues. The V gene lost 7 bases and the J gene lost 7 bases, with 17 bases spanning the gap. The variable domain in full, completed from reference TRBV11-2 and TRBJ1-3, reads EAGVAQSPRYKIIEKRQSVAFWCNPISGHATLYWYQQILGQGPKLLIQFQNNGVVDDSQLPKDRFSAERLKGVDSTLKIQPAKLEDSAVYLCASTLGPDFNTIYFGEGSWLTVV.

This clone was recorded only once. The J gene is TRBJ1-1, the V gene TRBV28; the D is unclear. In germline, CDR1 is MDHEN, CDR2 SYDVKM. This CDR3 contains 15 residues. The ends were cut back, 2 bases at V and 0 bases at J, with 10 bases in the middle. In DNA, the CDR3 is TGTGCCAGCAGTTTAAACCAGAGAGTGAACACTGAAGCTTTCTTT. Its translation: CASSLNQRVNTEAFF.

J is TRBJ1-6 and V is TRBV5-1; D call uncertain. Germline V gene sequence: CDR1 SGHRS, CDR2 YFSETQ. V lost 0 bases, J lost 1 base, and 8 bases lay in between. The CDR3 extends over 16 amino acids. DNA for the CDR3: TGCGCCAGCAGCTTGGAGAACCTGTCCTATAATTCACCCCTCCACTTT. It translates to CASSLENLSYNSPLHF.

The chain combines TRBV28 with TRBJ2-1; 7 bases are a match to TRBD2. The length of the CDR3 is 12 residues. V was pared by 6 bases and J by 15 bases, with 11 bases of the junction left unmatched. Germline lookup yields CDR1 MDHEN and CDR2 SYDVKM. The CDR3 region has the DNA TGTGCCAGCAGCTCTAACCGGACTAGTCGGTTCTTC. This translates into CASSSNRTSRFF. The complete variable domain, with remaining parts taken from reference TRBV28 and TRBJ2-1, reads DVKVTQSSRYLVKRTGEKVFLECVQDMDHENMFWYRQDPGLGLRLIYFSYDVKMKEKGDIPEGYSVSREKKERFSLILESASTNQTSMYLCASSSNRTSRFFGPGTRLTVL.